These T cell receptor beta chains were read from a single sample in a study of CD8 T cells in Susac syndrome. TCRdb independently ran MiXCR on the immunoSEQ multiplex PCR reads; one entry per CDR3 protein. The sample lists around 140,000 distinct CDR3 sequences; less than 95% were seen once. Sequencing was done on a sample of CD4+ T cells from PBMCs. Every receptor here comes from a human donor in good health. Both conserved end residues are part of each CDR3. D genes are given only for firm matches. Some rows have no size entry. The others give once, few or many, or a class for an expanded clone.

abundance	d_gene	j_gene	v_gene	CDR3aa	CDR3nt
NA	TRBD1	TRBJ2-5	TRBV5-1	CASSPREGALGETQYF	TGCGCCAGCAGCCCACGTGAGGGGGCTCTTGGAGAGACCCAGTACTTC
NA	NA	TRBJ1-5	TRBV20-1	CSARVTTVSNQPQHF	TGCAGTGCTAGAGTGACGACTGTTAGCAATCAGCCCCAGCATTTT
NA	NA	TRBJ2-2	TRBV12-3/TRBV12-4	CASSLAAGTPNTGELFF	TGTGCCAGCAGTTTAGCAGCCGGGACTCCTAACACCGGGGAGCTGTTTTTT
NA	TRBD2	TRBJ2-1	TRBV13	CASSSVSGRASNEQFF	TGTGCCAGCAGCAGCGTTAGCGGGAGGGCCTCCAATGAGCAGTTCTTC
NA	NA	TRBJ2-5	TRBV20-1	CSAPADQETQYF	TGCAGTGCCCCGGCAGACCAAGAGACCCAGTACTTC
NA	NA	TRBJ2-5	TRBV6-5	CASSYRRFQETQYF	TGTGCCAGCAGTTATAGGCGGTTCCAAGAGACCCAGTACTTC
NA	TRBD2	TRBJ2-7	TRBV11-2	CASSLGRAYEQYF	TGTGCCAGCAGTCTCGGGAGGGCCTACGAGCAGTACTTC
NA	NA	TRBJ1-1	TRBV20-1	CSAGRGTEAFF	TGCAGTGCTGGACGAGGAACTGAAGCTTTCTTT
NA	NA	TRBJ2-7	TRBV9	CASSPHTEQYF	TGTGCCAGCAGCCCCCATACTGAGCAGTACTTC
NA	NA	TRBJ2-5	TRBV7-2	CASSQARETQYF	TGTGCCAGCAGCCAGGCCCGGGAGACCCAGTACTTC
NA	NA	TRBJ1-2	TRBV13	CASSLGPIPAVSTYGYTF	TGTGCCAGCAGCTTAGGCCCTATTCCGGCTGTGTCTACCTATGGCTACACCTTC
once	NA	TRBJ2-7	TRBV7-2	CASSLVFTGEQYF	TGTGCCAGCAGCTTAGTTTTTACGGGCGAGCAGTACTTC
NA	NA	TRBJ2-2	TRBV10-2	CASRTGTYTGELFF	TGCGCCAGCAGAACCGGGACTTACACCGGGGAGCTGTTTTTT
NA	NA	TRBJ2-7	TRBV20-1	CSASGSSHYEQYF	TGCAGTGCTAGCGGGAGTAGTCACTACGAGCAGTACTTC
once	TRBD2	TRBJ2-1	TRBV2	CASNGPSGRVEQFF	TGTGCCAGCAATGGGCCTAGCGGGAGGGTTGAGCAGTTCTTC
NA	TRBD2	TRBJ2-7	TRBV9	CASSVGAGDYEQYF	TGTGCCAGCAGCGTAGGAGCGGGGGACTACGAGCAGTACTTC
NA	NA	TRBJ2-2	TRBV30	CALLGNSYTGELFF	TGTGCCCTCCTGGGGAACAGTTACACCGGGGAGCTGTTTTTT
NA	TRBD1	TRBJ2-7	TRBV27	CASSPGQDEQYF	TGTGCCAGCAGTCCTGGACAGGACGAGCAGTACTTC
NA	TRBD2	TRBJ2-2	TRBV2	CASSDGAGAGELFF	TGTGCCAGCAGTGACGGAGCGGGGGCCGGGGAGCTGTTTTTT
NA	TRBD2	TRBJ2-1	TRBV10-3	CATGRVAGEESNEQFF	TGTGCCACCGGGAGGGTAGCGGGAGAGGAGAGCAATGAGCAGTTCTTC
NA	TRBD2	TRBJ2-2	TRBV7-6	CASSGTVRGAGELFF	TGTGCCAGCAGCGGGACGGTTCGGGGGGCCGGGGAGCTGTTTTTT
NA	NA	TRBJ2-2	TRBV11-2	CASSHYTGELFF	TGTGCCAGCAGCCACTACACCGGGGAGCTGTTTTTT
NA	NA	TRBJ1-2	TRBV29-1	CSVEDLEFYGYTF	TGCAGCGTTGAAGACCTGGAATTCTATGGCTACACCTTC
NA	NA	TRBJ1-1	TRBV3-1	CASSQVLQSWTEAFF	TGTGCCAGCAGCCAAGTGTTGCAGAGTTGGACTGAAGCTTTCTTT
NA	NA	TRBJ2-4	TRBV5-1	CASSLGGGESQYF	TGCGCCAGCAGCTTGGGAGGCGGCGAGAGTCAGTACTTC
NA	NA	TRBJ1-1	TRBV10-3	CAISEQESTEAFF	TGTGCCATCAGTGAACAGGAAAGCACTGAAGCTTTCTTT
NA	TRBD1	TRBJ2-7	TRBV14	CASSHMGQGASLEQYF	TGTGCCAGCAGCCATATGGGACAGGGAGCTTCGCTCGAGCAGTACTTC
NA	TRBD2	TRBJ2-3	TRBV20-1	CSAIAGPDTQYF	TGCAGTGCAATAGCGGGGCCGGATACGCAGTATTTT
NA	TRBD1	TRBJ2-7	TRBV29-1	CSVGQGLQSEQYF	TGCAGCGTTGGACAGGGCTTACAGAGCGAGCAGTACTTC